Reported below is one T cell receptor beta chain. The data derive from a study of pediatric ulcerative colitis. V lost 5 bases to trimming and J lost 6 bases, with 9 bases between them. Germline CDR1 and CDR2: SEHNR and FQNEAQ (reference sequence). The CDR3 runs to 12 residues. This table comes from immunoSEQ multiplex PCR, and its TCRdb copy is limited to in-frame clones, with some not included. The sample has roughly 64,000 clones, approximately 87% seen once. This TCR was sampled from a boy between 5 and 17 years old with severe ulcerative colitis. The V call is TRBV7-9, the J call TRBJ2-3; D is possibly TRBD2 (5 bases). What was sequenced was blood. The DNA of the CDR3 is TGTGCCAGCAGCCCTACGGGGGATACGCAGTATTTT. The encoded protein is CASSPTGDTQYF. Full variable domain (remainder filled in from reference TRBV7-9 and TRBJ2-3): DTGVSQNPRHKITKRGQNVTFRCDPISEHNRLYWYRQTLGQGPEFLTYFQNEAQLEKSRLLSDRFSAERPKGSFSTLEIQRTEQGDSAMYLCASSPTGDTQYFGPGTRLTVL.